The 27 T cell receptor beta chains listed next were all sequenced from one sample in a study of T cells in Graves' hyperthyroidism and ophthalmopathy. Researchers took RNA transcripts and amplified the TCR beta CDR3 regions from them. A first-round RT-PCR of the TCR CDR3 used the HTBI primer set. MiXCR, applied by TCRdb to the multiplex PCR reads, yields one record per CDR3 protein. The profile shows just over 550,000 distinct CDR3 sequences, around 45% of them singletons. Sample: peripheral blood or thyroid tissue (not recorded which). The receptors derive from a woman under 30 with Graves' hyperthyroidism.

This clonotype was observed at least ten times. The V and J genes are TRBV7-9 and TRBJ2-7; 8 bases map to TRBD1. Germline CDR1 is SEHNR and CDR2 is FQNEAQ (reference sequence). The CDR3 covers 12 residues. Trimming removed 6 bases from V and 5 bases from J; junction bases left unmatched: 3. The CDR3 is CASSWTGHEQYF. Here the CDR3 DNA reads TGTGCCAGCAGTTGGACAGGGCACGAGCAGTACTTC.

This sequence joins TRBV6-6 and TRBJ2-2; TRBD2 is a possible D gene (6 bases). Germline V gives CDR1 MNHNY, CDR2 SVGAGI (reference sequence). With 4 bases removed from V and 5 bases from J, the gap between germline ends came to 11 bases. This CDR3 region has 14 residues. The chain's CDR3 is CASSFWGETGELFF. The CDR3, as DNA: TGTGCCAGCAGTTTTTGGGGGGAGACCGGGGAGCTGTTTTTT.

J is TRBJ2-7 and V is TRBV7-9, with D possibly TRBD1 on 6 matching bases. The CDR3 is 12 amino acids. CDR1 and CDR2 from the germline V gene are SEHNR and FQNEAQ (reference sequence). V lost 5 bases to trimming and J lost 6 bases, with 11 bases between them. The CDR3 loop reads CASSPLGGEQYF. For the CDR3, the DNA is TGTGCCAGCAGCCCCTTAGGGGGCGAGCAGTACTTC.

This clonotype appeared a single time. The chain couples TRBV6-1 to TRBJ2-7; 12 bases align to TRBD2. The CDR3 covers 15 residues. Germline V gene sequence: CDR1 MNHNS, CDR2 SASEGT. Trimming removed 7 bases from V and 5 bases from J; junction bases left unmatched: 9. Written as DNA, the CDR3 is TGTGCCAGCACCACCGGGACTAGCGGGTCTAACGAGCAGTACTTC. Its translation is CASTTGTSGSNEQYF.

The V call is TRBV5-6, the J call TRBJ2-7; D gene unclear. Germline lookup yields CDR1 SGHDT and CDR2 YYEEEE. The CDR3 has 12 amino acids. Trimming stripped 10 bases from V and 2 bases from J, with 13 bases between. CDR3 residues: CAWSSAPYEQYF. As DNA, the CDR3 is TGTGCCTGGAGTTCGGCCCCCTACGAGCAGTACTTC.

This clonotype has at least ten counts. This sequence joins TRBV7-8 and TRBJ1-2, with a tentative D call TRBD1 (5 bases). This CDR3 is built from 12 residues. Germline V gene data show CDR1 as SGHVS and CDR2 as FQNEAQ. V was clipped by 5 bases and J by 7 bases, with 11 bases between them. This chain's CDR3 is CASSPGRSGYTF. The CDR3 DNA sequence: TGTGCCAGCAGCCCGGGACGGTCTGGCTACACCTTC.

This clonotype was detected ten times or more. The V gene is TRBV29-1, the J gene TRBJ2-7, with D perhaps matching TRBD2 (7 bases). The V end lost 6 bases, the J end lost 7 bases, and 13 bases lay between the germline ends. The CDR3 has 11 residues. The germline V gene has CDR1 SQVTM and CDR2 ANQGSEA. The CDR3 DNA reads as TGCAGCGTGTTCGGGGGGCAAGAGCAGTACTTC. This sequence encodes CSVFGGQEQYF.

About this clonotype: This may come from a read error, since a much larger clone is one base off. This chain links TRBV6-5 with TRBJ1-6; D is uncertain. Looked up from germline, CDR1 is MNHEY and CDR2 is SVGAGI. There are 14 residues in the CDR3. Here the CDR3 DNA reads TGTTCCAGCAGCTTAGGGCAAGCAGGTTCACCCCTCCACTTT. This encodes CSSSLGQAGSPLHF.

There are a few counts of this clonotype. The CDR3 loop reads CASSPAGGNQPQHF. CDR3 sequence (DNA): TGTGCCAGCAGCCCCGCAGGGGGAAATCAGCCCCAGCATTTT. The rearrangement uses TRBV7-9 and TRBJ1-5, with 7 bases matching TRBD1. V gave up 5 bases and J gave up 4 bases; unmatched junction bases: 5. The CDR3 is 14 residues long. CDR1 and CDR2 (germline): SEHNR, FQNEAQ (reference sequence).

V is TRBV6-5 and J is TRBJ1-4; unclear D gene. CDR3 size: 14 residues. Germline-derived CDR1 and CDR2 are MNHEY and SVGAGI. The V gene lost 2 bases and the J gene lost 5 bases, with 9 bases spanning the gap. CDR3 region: CASSYGLKNEKLFF. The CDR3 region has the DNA TGTGCCAGCAGTTACGGGCTGAAGAATGAAAAACTGTTTTTT.

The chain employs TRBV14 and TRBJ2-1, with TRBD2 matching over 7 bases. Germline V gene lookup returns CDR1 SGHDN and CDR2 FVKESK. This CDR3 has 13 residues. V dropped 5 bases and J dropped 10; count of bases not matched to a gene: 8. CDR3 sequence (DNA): TGTGCCAGCAGCTTTAGGCGGGAGAGGGAGCAGTTCTTC. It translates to CASSFRREREQFF. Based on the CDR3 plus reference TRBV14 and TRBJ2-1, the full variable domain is EAGVTQFPSHSVIEKGQTVTLRCDPISGHDNLYWYRRVMGKEIKFLLHFVKESKQDESGMPNNRFLAERTGGTYSTLKVQPAELEDSGVYFCASSFRREREQFFGPGTRLTVL.

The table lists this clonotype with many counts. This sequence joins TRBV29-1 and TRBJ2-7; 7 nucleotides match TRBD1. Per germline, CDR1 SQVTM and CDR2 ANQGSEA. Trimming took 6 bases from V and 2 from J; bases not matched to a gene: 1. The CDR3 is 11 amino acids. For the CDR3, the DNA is TGCAGCGTCGGACAGGCCTACGAGCAGTACTTC. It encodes CSVGQAYEQYF.

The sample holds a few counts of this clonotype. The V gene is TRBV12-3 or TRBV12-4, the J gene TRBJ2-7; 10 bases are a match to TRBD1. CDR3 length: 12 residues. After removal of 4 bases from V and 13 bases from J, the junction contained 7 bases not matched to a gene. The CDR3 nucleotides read TGTGCCAGCAGTTCGGCGGGGACAGGGGCCTACTTC. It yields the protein CASSSAGTGAYF.

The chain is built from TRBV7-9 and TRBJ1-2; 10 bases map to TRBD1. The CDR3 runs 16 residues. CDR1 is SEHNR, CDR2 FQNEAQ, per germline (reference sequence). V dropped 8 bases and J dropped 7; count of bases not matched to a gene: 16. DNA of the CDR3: TGTGCCAGCGGCGCAACGGACAGGGGGTCGCGCGCTGGCTACACCTTC. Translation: CASGATDRGSRAGYTF.

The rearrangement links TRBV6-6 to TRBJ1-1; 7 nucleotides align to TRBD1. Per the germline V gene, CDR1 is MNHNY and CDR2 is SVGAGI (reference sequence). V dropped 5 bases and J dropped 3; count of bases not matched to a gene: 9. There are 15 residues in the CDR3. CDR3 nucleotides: TGTGCCAGCAGTGATCGACAGGGAGGGGACACTGAAGCTTTCTTT. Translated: CASSDRQGGDTEAFF.

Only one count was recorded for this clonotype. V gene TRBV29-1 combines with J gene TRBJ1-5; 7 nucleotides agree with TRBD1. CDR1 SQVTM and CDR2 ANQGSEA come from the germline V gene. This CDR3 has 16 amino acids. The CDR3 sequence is CSAKLGQEKINQPQHF. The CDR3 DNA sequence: TGCAGTGCTAAACTCGGACAGGAAAAAATCAATCAGCCCCAGCATTTT.

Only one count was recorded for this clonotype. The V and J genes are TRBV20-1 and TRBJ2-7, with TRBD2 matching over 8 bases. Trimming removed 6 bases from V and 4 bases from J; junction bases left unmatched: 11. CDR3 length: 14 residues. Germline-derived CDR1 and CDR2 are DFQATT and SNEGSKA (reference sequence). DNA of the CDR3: TGCAGTGCCCGGAGGAGAGCGGGAGCGTACGAGCAGTACTTC. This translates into CSARRRAGAYEQYF.

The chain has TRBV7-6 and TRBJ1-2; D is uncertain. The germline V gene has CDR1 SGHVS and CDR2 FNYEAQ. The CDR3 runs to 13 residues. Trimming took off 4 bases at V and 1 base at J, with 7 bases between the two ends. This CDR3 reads CASSSGFNYGYTF. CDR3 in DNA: TGTGCCAGCAGCTCAGGTTTTAACTATGGCTACACCTTC.

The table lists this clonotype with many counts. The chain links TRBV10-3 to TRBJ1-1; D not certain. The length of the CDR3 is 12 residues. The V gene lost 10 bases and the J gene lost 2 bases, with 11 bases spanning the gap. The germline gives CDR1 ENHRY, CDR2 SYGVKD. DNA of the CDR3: TGTGCCACCCTGACTGAAAACACTGAAGCTTTCTTT. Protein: CATLTENTEAFF.

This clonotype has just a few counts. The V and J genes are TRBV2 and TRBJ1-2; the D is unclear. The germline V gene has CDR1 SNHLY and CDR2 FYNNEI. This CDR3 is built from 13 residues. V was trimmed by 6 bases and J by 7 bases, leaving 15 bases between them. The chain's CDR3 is CASSQDGTGGYTF. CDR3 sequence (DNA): TGTGCCAGCAGCCAAGATGGCACCGGTGGCTACACCTTC.

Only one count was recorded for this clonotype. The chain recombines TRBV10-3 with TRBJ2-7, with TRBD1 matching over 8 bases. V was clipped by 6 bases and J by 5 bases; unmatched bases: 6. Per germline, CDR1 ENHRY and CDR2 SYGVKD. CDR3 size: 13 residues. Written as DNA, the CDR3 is TGTGCCATCAGCACCGGGACAGGTAACGAGCAGTACTTC. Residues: CAISTGTGNEQYF.

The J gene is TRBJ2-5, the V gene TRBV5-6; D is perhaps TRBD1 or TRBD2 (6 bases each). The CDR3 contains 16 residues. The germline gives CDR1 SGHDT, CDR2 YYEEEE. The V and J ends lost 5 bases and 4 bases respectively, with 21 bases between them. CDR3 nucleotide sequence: TGTGCCAGCAGTTCCGATAGCGGTGGAGGGGGAGAGACCCAGTACTTC. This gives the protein CASSSDSGGGGETQYF.

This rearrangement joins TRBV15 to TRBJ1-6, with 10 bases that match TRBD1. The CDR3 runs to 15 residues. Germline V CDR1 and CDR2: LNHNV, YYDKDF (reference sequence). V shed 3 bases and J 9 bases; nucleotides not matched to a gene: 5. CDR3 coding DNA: TGTGCCACCAGCAGTCAGACAGGGGGCGTTTCACCCCTCCACTTT. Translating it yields CATSSQTGGVSPLHF.

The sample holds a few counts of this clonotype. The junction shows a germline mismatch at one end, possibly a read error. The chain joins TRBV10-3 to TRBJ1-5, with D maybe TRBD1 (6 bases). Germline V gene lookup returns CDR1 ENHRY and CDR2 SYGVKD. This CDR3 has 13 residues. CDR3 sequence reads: CASSFRGDQPQHF. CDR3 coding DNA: TGTGCCAGCAGTTTCAGGGGTGATCAGCCCCAGCATTTT.

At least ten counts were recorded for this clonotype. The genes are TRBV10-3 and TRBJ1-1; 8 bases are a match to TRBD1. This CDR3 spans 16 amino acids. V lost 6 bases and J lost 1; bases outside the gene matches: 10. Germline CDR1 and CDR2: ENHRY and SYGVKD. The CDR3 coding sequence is TGTGCCATCAGACCCAACACCGGGACAGGGAACACTGAAGCTTTCTTT. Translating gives CAIRPNTGTGNTEAFF.

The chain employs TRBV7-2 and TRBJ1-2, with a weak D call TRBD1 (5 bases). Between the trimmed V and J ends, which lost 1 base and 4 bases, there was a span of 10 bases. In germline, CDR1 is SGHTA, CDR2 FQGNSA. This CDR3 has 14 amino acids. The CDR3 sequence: CASSLGGDAYGYTF. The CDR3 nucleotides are TGTGCCAGCAGCTTAGGAGGGGACGCCTATGGCTACACCTTC.

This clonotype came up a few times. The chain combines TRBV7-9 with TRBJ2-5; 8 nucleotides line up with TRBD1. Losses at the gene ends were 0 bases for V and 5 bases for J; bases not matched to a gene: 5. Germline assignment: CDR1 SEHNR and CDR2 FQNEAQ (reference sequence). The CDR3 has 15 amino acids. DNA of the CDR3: TGTGCCAGCAGCTTAGCGTCTACAGGGGGGGAGACCCAGTACTTC. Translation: CASSLASTGGETQYF.